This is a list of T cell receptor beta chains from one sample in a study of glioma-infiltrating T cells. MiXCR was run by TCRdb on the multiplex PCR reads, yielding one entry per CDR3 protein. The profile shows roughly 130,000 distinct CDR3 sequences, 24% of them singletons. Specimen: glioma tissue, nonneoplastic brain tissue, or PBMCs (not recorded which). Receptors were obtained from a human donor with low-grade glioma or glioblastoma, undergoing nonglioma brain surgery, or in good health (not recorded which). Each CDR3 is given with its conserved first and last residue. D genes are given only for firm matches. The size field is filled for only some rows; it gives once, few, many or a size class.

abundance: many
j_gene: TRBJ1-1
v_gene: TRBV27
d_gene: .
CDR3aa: CASSFGEDTEAFF
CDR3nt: TGTGCCAGCAGTTTCGGAGAGGACACTGAAGCTTTCTTT

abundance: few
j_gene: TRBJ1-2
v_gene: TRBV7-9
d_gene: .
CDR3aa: CASSLSRGDGYTF
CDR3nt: TGTGCCAGCAGCTTATCCCGGGGGGACGGCTACACCTTC

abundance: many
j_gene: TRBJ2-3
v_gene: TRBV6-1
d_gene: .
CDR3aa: CASSYGQGGTDTQYF
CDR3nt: TGTGCCAGCAGTTATGGGCAGGGCGGGACAGATACGCAGTATTTT

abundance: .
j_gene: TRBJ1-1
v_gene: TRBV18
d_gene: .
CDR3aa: CASSPRSGLGTEAFF
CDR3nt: TGTGCCAGCTCACCACGGTCGGGCCTCGGCACTGAAGCTTTCTTT

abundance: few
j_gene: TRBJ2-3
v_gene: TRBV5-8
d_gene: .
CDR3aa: CASRRDTDTDTQYF
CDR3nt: TGTGCCAGCAGAAGGGACACCGACACAGATACGCAGTATTTT

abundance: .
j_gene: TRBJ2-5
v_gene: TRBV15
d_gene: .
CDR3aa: CATSRDRAAETQYF
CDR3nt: TGTGCCACCAGCAGAGATAGGGCCGCAGAGACCCAGTACTTC

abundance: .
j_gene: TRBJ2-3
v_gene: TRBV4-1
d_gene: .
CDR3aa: CASSQVITSGGTDTQYF
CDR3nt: TGCGCCAGCAGCCAAGTAATAACTTCGGGTGGCACAGATACGCAGTATTTT

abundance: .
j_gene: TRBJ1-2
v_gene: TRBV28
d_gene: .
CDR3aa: CASSLSPGVNYGYTF
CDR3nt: TGTGCCAGCAGTTTATCCCCAGGGGTTAACTATGGCTACACCTTC

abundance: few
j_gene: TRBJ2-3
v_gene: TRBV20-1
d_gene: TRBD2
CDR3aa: CSPRGISTDTQYF
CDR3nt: TGCAGCCCGCGGGGGATAAGCACAGATACGCAGTATTTT

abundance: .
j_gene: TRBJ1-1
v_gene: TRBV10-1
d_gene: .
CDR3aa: CASSVSRADTEAFF
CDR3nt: TGCGCCAGCAGTGTTAGCAGGGCCGACACTGAAGCTTTCTTT

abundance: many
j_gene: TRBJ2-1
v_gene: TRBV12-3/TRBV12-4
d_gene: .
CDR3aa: CASSWDTPARNEQFF
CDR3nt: TGTGCCAGCAGTTGGGACACCCCTGCCAGGAATGAGCAGTTCTTC

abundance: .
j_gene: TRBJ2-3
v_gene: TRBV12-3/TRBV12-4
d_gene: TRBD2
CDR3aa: CASSLQAGGTDTQYF
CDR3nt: TGTGCCAGCAGTTTACAAGCGGGGGGCACAGATACGCAGTATTTT

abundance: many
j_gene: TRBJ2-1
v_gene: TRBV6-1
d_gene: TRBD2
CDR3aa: CASSRGQGQRGSYNEQFF
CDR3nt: TGTGCCAGCAGTAGAGGGCAGGGGCAGCGGGGGTCCTACAATGAGCAGTTCTTC

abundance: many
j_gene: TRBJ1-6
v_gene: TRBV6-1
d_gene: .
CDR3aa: CASSEIRNSPLHF
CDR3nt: TGTGCCAGCAGTGAAATACGGAATTCACCCCTCCACTTT

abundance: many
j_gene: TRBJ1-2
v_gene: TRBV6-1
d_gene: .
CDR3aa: CASSVRGYGYTF
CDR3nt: TGTGCCAGCAGTGTGAGGGGCTATGGCTACACCTTC

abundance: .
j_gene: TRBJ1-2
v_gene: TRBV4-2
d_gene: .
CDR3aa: CASSQDRRANYGYTF
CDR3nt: TGTGCCAGCAGCCAAGATCGCCGGGCTAACTATGGCTACACCTTC

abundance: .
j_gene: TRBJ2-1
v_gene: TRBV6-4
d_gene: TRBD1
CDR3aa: CASSLDRGRYNEQFF
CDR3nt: TGTGCCAGCAGTCTCGACAGGGGACGGTACAATGAGCAGTTCTTC

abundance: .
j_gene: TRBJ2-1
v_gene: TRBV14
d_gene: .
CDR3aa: CASSQVDSFNEQFF
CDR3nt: TGTGCCAGCAGCCAAGTGGACAGCTTCAATGAGCAGTTCTTC

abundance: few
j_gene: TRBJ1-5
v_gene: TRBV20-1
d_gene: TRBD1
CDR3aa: CSARRQGGQPQHF
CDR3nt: TGCAGTGCTAGAAGACAGGGCGGCCAGCCCCAGCATTTT

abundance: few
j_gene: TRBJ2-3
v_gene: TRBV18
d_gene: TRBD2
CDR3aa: CASSLRGGQTDTQYF
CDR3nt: TGTGCCAGCTCACTGCGGGGGGGCCAGACAGATACGCAGTATTTT

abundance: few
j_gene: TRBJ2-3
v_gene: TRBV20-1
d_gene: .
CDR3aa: CSAKRGGFSTDTQYF
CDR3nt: TGCAGTGCTAAAAGGGGAGGTTTTAGCACAGATACGCAGTATTTT

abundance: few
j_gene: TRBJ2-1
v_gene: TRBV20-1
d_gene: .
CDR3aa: CSARDGLWDEQFF
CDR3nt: TGCAGTGCTCGGGACGGCCTTTGGGATGAGCAGTTCTTC

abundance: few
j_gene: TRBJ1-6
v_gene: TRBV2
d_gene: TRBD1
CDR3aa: CASSADRGPPLHF
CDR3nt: TGTGCCAGCAGCGCAGACAGGGGTCCACCCCTCCACTTT

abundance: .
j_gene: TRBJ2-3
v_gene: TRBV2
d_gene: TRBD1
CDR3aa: CASSLGDRTDTQYF
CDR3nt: TGTGCCAGCAGCTTGGGGGACAGAACAGATACGCAGTATTTT